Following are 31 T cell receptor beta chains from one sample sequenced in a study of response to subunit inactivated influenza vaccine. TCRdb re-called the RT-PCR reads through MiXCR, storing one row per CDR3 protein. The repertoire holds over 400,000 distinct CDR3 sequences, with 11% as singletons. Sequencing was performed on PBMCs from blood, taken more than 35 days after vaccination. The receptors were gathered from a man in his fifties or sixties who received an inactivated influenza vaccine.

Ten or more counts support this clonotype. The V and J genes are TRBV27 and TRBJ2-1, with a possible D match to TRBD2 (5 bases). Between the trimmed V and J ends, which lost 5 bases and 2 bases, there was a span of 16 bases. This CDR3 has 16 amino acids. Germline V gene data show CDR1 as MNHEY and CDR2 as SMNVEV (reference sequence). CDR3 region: CASSPPIWRTYNEQFF. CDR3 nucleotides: TGTGCCAGCAGTCCTCCTATCTGGAGGACCTACAATGAGCAGTTCTTC.

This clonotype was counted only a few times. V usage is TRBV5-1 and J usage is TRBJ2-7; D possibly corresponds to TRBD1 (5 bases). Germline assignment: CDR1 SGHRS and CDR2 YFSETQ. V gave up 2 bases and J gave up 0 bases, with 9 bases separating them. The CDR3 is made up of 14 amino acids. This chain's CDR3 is CASSLQEYSYEQYF. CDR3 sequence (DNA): TGCGCCAGCAGCTTACAGGAGTACTCCTACGAGCAGTACTTC.

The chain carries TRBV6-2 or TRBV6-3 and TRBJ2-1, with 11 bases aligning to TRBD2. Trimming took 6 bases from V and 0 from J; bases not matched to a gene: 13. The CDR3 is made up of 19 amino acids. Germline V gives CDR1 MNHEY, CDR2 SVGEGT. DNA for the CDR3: TGTGCCAGCAGCTATACAGGGCTAGCGGGAGGAAGCTCCTACAATGAGCAGTTCTTC. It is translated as CASSYTGLAGGSSYNEQFF.

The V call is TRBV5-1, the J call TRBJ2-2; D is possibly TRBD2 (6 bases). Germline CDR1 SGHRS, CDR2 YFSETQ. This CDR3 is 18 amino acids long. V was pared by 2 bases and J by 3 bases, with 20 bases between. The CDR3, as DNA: TGCGCCAGCAGCTTCAACACTAATAGCGGTCCTTACACCGGGGAGCTGTTTTTT. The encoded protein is CASSFNTNSGPYTGELFF.

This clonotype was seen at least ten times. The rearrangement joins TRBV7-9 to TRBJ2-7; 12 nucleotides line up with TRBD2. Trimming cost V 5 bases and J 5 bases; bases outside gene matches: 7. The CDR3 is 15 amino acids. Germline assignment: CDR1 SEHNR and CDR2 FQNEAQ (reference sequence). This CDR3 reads CASSPRLAGEDEQYF. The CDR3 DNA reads TGTGCCAGCAGCCCCCGACTAGCGGGGGAAGACGAGCAGTACTTC. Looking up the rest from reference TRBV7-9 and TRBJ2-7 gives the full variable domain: DTGVSQNPRHKITKRGQNVTFRCDPISEHNRLYWYRQTLGQGPEFLTYFQNEAQLEKSRLLSDRFSAERPKGSFSTLEIQRTEQGDSAMYLCASSPRLAGEDEQYFGPGTRLTVT.

The CDR3 DNA follows: TGCAGTGCTCTAGCGGGGGGCCCGGGAGAGACCCAGTACTTC. Its protein product is CSALAGGPGETQYF. The genes are TRBV20-1 and TRBJ2-5; 11 bases match TRBD2. This CDR3 is 14 amino acids long. CDR1 DFQATT and CDR2 SNEGSKA come from the germline V gene (reference sequence). Unmatched junction bases numbered 6, after V lost 5 bases and J lost 4 bases.

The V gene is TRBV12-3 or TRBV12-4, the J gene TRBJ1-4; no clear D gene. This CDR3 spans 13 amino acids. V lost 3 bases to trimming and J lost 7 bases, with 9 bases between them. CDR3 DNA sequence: TGTGCCAGCAGTTTGCTCAGTTTTGAAAAACTGTTTTTT. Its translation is CASSLLSFEKLFF.

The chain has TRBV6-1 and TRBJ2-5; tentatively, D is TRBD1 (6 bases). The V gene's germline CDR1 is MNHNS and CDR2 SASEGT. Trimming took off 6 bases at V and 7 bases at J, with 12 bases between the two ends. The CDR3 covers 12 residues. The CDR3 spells CASRRQDGTQYF. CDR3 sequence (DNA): TGTGCCAGCAGGAGACAGGATGGGACCCAGTACTTC.

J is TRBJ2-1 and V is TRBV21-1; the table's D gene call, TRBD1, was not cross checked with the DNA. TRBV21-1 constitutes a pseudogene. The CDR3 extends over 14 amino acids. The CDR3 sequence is CASSKEAGGGRAFF. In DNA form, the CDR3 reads TGTGCCAGCAGCAAAGAAGCAGGGGGGGGACGGGCGTTCTTC.

This CDR3 is CAIRPTGPTDYGYTF. The DNA of the CDR3 is TGTGCCATCAGACCGACAGGGCCTACTGACTATGGCTACACCTTC. The rearrangement joins TRBV10-3 to TRBJ1-2; 7 positions agree with TRBD1. V lost 6 bases to trimming and J lost 3 bases; unmatched junction nucleotides: 10. The CDR3 sequence is 15 residues long. CDR1 is ENHRY and CDR2 is SYGVKD in the germline V gene.

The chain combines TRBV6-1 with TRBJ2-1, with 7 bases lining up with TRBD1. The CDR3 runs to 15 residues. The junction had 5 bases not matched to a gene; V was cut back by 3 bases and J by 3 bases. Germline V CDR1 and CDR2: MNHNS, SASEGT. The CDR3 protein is CASSDRGPFYNEQFF. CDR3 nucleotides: TGTGCCAGCAGTGATAGGGGGCCTTTCTACAATGAGCAGTTCTTC.

The CDR3 protein is CATEGLGETQYF. The CDR3 nucleotides are TGTGCCACCGAGGGGCTCGGAGAGACCCAGTACTTC. This chain links TRBV24-1 with TRBJ2-5, with D perhaps matching TRBD1 or TRBD2 (5 bases each). The CDR3 is made up of 12 amino acids. The germline V gene encodes CDR1 KGHDR and CDR2 SFDVKD. Trimming took off 9 bases at V and 4 bases at J, with 11 bases between the two ends.

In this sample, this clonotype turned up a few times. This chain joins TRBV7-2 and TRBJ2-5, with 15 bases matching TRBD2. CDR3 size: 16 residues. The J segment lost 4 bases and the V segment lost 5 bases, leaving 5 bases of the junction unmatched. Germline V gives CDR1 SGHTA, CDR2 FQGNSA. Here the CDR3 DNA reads TGTGCCAGCAGCCTGGGACTAGCGGGGGGTGGAGAGACCCAGTACTTC. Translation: CASSLGLAGGGETQYF.

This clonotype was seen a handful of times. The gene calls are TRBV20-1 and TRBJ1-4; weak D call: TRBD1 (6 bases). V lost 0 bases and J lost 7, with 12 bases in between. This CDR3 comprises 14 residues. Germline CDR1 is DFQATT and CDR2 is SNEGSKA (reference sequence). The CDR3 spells CSARDPGHFEKLFF. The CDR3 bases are TGCAGTGCTAGAGATCCGGGACACTTTGAAAAACTGTTTTTT.

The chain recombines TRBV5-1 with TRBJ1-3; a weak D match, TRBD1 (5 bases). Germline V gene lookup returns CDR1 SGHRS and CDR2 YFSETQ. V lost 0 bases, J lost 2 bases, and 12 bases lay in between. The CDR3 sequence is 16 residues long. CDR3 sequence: CASSLARTRAGNTIYF. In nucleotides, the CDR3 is TGCGCCAGCAGCTTGGCCAGAACCAGGGCTGGAAACACCATATATTTT.

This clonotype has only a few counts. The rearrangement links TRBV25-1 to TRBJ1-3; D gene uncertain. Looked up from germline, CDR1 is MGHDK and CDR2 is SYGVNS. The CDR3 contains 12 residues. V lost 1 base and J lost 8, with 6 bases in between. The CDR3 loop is CASSESRDTIYF. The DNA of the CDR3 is TGTGCCAGCAGTGAATCGAGAGACACCATATATTTT.

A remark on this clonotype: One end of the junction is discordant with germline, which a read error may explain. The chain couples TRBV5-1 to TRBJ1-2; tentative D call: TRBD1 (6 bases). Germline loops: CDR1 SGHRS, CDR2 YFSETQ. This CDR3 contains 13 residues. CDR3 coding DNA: TGCGCCAGCAGCTTGGCGTCAGGGGTCGGCTACTCCTTC. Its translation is CASSLASGVGYSF. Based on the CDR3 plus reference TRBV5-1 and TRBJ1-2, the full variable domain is KAGVTQTPRYLIKTRGQQVTLSCSPISGHRSVSWYQQTPGQGLQFLFEYFSETQRNKGNFPGRFSGRQFSNSRSEMNVSTLELGDSALYLCASSLASGVGYSFGSGTRLTVV.

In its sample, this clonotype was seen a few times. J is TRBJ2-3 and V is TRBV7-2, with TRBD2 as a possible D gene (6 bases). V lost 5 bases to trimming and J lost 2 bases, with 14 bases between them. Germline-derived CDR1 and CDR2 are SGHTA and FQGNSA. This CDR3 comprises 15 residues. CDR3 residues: CASSPWRGPTDTQYF. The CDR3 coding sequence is TGTGCCAGCAGCCCATGGAGGGGTCCCACAGATACGCAGTATTTT. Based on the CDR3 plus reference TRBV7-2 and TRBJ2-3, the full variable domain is GAGVSQSPSNKVTEKGKDVELRCDPISGHTALYWYRQSLGQGLEFLIYFQGNSAPDKSGLPSDRFSAERTGGSVSTLTIQRTQQEDSAVYLCASSPWRGPTDTQYFGPGTRLTVL.

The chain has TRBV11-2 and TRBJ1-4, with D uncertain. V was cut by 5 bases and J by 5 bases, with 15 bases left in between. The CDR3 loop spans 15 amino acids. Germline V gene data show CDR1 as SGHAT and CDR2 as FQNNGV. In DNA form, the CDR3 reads TGTGCCAGCAGCAAGACCCTGACCATCAATGAAAAACTGTTTTTT. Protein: CASSKTLTINEKLFF.

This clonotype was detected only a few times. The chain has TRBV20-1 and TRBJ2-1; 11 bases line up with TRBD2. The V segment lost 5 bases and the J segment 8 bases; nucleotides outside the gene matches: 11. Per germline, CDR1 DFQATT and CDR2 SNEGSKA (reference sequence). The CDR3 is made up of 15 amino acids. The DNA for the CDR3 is TGCAGTGCTTTACGGACTAGCGGGCCGGCCTATGAGCAGTTCTTC. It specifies CSALRTSGPAYEQFF.

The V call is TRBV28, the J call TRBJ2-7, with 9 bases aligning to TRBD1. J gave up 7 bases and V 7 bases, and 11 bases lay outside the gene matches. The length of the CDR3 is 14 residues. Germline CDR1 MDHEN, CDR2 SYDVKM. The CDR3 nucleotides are TGTGCCAGCACCGGACAGGGGAGGTGGGGGGAGCAGTACTTC. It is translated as CASTGQGRWGEQYF.

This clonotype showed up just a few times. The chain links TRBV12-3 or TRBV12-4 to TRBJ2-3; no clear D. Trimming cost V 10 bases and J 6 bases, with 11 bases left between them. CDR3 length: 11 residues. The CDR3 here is CAIIVVDTQYF. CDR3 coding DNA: TGTGCCATTATAGTAGTGGATACGCAGTATTTT.

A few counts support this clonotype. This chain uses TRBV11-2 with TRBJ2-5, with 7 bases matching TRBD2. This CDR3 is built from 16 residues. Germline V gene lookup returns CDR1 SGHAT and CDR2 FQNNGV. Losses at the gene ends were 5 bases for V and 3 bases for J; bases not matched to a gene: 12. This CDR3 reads CASSPPTSRGEETQYF. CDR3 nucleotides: TGTGCCAGCAGCCCACCAACTTCCCGGGGGGAAGAGACCCAGTACTTC.

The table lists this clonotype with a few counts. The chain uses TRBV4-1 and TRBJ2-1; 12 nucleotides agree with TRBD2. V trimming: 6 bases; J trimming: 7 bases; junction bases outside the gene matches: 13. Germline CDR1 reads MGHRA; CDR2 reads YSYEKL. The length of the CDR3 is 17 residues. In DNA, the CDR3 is TGCGCCAGCAGACCCGTACTAGCGGGGGGTAATATAAATGAGCAGTTCTTC. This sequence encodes CASRPVLAGGNINEQFF.

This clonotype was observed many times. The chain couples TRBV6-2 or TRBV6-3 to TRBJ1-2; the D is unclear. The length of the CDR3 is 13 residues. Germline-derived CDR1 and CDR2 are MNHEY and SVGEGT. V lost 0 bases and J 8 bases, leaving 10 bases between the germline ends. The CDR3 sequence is CASSYSKGSGYTF. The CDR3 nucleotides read TGTGCCAGCAGTTACTCGAAAGGGAGCGGCTACACCTTC.

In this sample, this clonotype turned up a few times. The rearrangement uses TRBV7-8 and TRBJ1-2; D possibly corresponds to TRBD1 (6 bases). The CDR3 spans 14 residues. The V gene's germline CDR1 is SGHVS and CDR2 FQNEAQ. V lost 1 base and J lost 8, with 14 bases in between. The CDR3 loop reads CASSLVGGAEGYTF. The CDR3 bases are TGTGCCAGCAGCTTAGTCGGGGGGGCGGAGGGCTACACCTTC.

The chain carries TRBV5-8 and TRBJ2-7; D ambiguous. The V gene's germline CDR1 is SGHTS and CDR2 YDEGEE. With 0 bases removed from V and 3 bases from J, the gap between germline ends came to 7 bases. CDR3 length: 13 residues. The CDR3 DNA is TGTGCCAGCAGCTTGGGGAACAACTACGAGCAGTACTTC. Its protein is CASSLGNNYEQYF.

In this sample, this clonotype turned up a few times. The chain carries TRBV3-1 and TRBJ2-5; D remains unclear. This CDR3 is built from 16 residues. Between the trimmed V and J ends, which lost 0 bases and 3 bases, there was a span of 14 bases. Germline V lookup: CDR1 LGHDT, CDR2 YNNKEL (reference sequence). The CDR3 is CASSQEEVAGKETQYF. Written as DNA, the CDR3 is TGTGCCAGCAGCCAAGAAGAAGTAGCCGGAAAAGAGACCCAGTACTTC.

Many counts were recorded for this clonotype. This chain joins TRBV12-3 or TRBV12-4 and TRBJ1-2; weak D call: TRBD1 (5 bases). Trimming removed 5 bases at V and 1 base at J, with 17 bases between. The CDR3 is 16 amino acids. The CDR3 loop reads CASSHSTGGFNYGYTF. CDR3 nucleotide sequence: TGTGCCAGCAGTCACTCAACGGGGGGGTTTAACTATGGCTACACCTTC.

CDR3 nucleotides: TGTGCCAGCAGTTTATCTGTGAGCTCCTACAATGAGCAGTTCTTC. Amino acid sequence: CASSLSVSSYNEQFF. V gene TRBV27 combines with J gene TRBJ2-1; D gene unclear. The CDR3 is made up of 15 amino acids. In germline, CDR1 is MNHEY, CDR2 SMNVEV (reference sequence). The V gene lost 0 bases and the J gene lost 0 bases, with 6 bases spanning the gap.

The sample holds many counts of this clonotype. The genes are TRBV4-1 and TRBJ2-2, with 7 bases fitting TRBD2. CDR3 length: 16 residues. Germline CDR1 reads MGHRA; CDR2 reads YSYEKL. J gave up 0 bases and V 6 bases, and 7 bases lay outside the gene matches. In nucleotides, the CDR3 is TGCGCCAGCAGGGCCACCGGGACTACGAACACCGGGGAGCTGTTTTTT. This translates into CASRATGTTNTGELFF.